Reported below is one T cell receptor (beta chain). The CDR3 runs 17 residues. Germline assignment: CDR1 SGHRS and CDR2 YFSETQ. V was pared by 0 bases and J by 2 bases, with 5 bases of the junction left unmatched. The entry originates in a study of blood T cell repertoires in COVID-19. Study-wide context: There were acute and convalescent COVID-19 samples, and they came from the United States, Italy and Spain.

The authors' processing: Using reference gene primer amplification, nucleated cell counts were estimated. Profiling relied on immunoSEQ multiplex PCR, and the TCRdb table lists in-frame clones only, not all of them. Clone size and V and J calls were adopted from that table, with D and trimming inferred from the DNA. This repertoire shows about 150,000 clones, 88% found once; its top ten account for approximately 2%. The clonotype was recovered from a man aged 45 to 65 who had recovered from COVID-19. Sequencing was performed on peripheral blood. The genes are TRBV5-1 and TRBJ2-7; 13 bases agree with TRBD2. The CDR3 region has the DNA TGCGCCAGCAGCTTGGGACTAGCGGGGGGTGCTCCCTACGAGCAGTACTTC. Residues: CASSLGLAGGAPYEQYF.